This T cell receptor beta chain came from a study of blood T cell repertoires in COVID-19 (dated by TCRdb to the early 2020s). About the study as a whole: Samples covering the acute and convalescent phases of COVID-19 were provided by collaborators in the United States, Italy and Spain. The prospective study material was composed of cDNA or gDNA derived from T cells, B-cell-depleted T cells, or PBMCs. Samples came from the ongoing ImmuneRACE study (first 160 participants) plus 1,254 subjects from 6 global collaborators. Where available, HLA class I and class II types were obtained from metadata supplied by the sample provider rather than from assay-based typing. The dataset comprised deeply sampled blood TCRbeta repertoires from subjects exposed to, actively infected with, or recovered from COVID-19. The repertoires were released in a freely available public database meant as a resource for research on the immune response to SARS-CoV-2. The sample metadata nearly always contained a de-identified subject ID, COVID-19 status, age in years and sex. Findings and caveats that apply to the study as a whole: Clinical and demographic metadata were provided uncurated, with the amount varying by source and participant.

The immunoSEQ Assay, a bias-controlled multiplex PCR, was used to amplify TCRbeta CDR3 regions from genomic DNA. As for the original processing: Within the assay, amplification of reference gene primers was used to estimate how many nucleated cells each sample contained. Sequence reads were collapsed and filtered to measure the absolute abundance of every unique TCRbeta CDR3 rearrangement. Productive Simpson clonality was computed per sample as the square root of Simpson's diversity index over productive rearrangements. TCRdb mirrors the immuneACCESS table, restricted to in-frame sequences. Some clones are absent from its copies; in checked studies, under half trace to an unresolved V gene, and the reason for the others is unknown. For V, J and clone size, that table is used; D and trimming come from the DNA. Across this sample there are some 70,000 clones, with 86% seen only once. The ten largest clonotypes hold 5.5% to 8% of the sample.

CDR1 SGHDN and CDR2 FVKESK were looked up in the germline V gene. The CDR3 starts with the cysteine, ends with the phenylalanine, and has 18 residues. Only CDR3 DNA is held: 54 bases, read in frame from base 1. From V the trimming removes 1 base and from J it removes 2 bases, while the gene matches leave 10 bases of the junction unaccounted for. The collaborating institutions used their own protocols to collect whole blood in K2EDTA tubes. Collaborator samples were shipped for TCRbeta analysis as frozen whole blood, isolated PBMCs, or DNA extracted from either sample type. Comment on this clone: Its binding antigen is unknown. No much larger clonotype is one base removed from it; base qualities were not supplied.

Recombination joined TRBV14 with TRBJ2-5, with TRBD2 matching 10 junction bases. Material for sequencing was peripheral blood. The TCR comes from a man aged 45-60 years with active COVID-19. The CDR3 protein is CASSQVVIAGGFQETQYF. The nucleotides read TGTGCCAGCAGCCAAGTGGTAATAGCGGGGGGCTTTCAAGAGACCCAGTACTTC.